Listed below are T cell receptor beta chains from one sample, sequenced in a study of cytomegalovirus exposure and HLA in healthy donors. Data came from immunoSEQ multiplex PCR; TCRdb stores just in-frame clones and leaves some out. The sample has more than 65,000 clones; about 74% are singletons. The sample taken for sequencing was PBMCs. These receptor sequences come from an older woman in good health and CMV-seropositive. Both conserved end residues are part of each CDR3. The order of the fields is D gene, V gene, clone size, J gene, CDR3 DNA, CDR3 protein. D genes are given only for firm matches. Size is omitted from some rows. Given values are once, few, many or a class for expanded clones.

>TRBD2|TRBV5-1|-|TRBJ2-1
TGCGCCAGCAGCTTGGGACTAGCGGGGGCCAACAATGAGCAGTTCTTC
CASSLGLAGANNEQFF
>-|TRBV5-1|-|TRBJ2-5
TGCGCCAGCAGCCCGAGGACTGGCGTTTGGGAAGAGACCCAGTACTTC
CASSPRTGVWEETQYF
>-|TRBV7-9|-|TRBJ2-7
TGTGCCAGCAGCGTTGCCACTTACGAGCAGTACTTC
CASSVATYEQYF
>-|TRBV25-1|few|TRBJ1-1
TGTGCCAGCACCCCAACTGGGGGGGGAGGGGGCACTGAAGCTTTCTTT
CASTPTGGGGGTEAFF
>-|TRBV12-5|-|TRBJ1-1
TGTGCTAGTGGCCCAGACACTGAAGCTTTCTTT
CASGPDTEAFF
>-|TRBV18|-|TRBJ1-1
TGTGCCAGCTCACCCAACAGGGACACTGAAGCTTTCTTT
CASSPNRDTEAFF
>-|TRBV11-3|-|TRBJ1-1
TGTGCCAGCAGCCTAAGAGGGGGGGTCACTGAAGCTTTCTTT
CASSLRGGVTEAFF
>TRBD2|TRBV7-7|once|TRBJ2-5
TGTGCTAGCAGCCCGCTAGCGGGGGAAGAGACCCAGTACTTC
CASSPLAGEETQYF
>TRBD1|TRBV6-5|-|TRBJ2-7
TGTGCCAGCAACCGGGACAGTAGCTCCTACGAGCAGTACTTC
CASNRDSSSYEQYF
>TRBD2|TRBV4-1|-|TRBJ2-1
TGCGCCAGCAGCCAAGTGCTAGCGGGGTTCCATGAGCAGTTCTTC
CASSQVLAGFHEQFF
>-|TRBV5-4|-|TRBJ1-4
TGTGCCAGCAGCGCTGGTGCGCGGGTGACTAATGAAAAACTGTTTTTT
CASSAGARVTNEKLFF
>TRBD1|TRBV19|few|TRBJ1-1
TGTGCCAGTAGTGAGGACAGGGAGGACACTGAAGCTTTCTTT
CASSEDREDTEAFF
>TRBD1|TRBV6-5|few|TRBJ1-2
TGTGCCAGCAGTTACTCGAGGACAGGGGGCGGCTATGGCTACACCTTC
CASSYSRTGGGYGYTF
>-|TRBV5-1|-|TRBJ1-1
TGCGCCAGCAGCATTGGACAGCCGAACACTGAAGCTTTCTTT
CASSIGQPNTEAFF
>-|TRBV13|-|TRBJ1-2
TGTGCCAGCAGCCGACAGGCGAACACTTATGGCTACACCTTC
CASSRQANTYGYTF
>-|TRBV4-1|-|TRBJ1-2
TGCGCCAGCAGCCAAGCGGCAGGGGAGAAATTTGGCTACACCTTC
CASSQAAGEKFGYTF
>TRBD1|TRBV29-1|-|TRBJ1-3
TGCAGCGTTGGGGGGCAAGGGACAGGTGGAAACACCATATATTTT
CSVGGQGTGGNTIYF
>TRBD1|TRBV6-6|-|TRBJ2-3
TGTGCCAGCAGTGTGAACAGGGGGGATACGCAGTATTTT
CASSVNRGDTQYF
>-|TRBV6-6|-|TRBJ1-6
TGTGCCAGCAGTTACGGGGGGACTTCACCCCTCCACTTT
CASSYGGTSPLHF
>-|TRBV5-6|-|TRBJ1-6
TGTGCCAGCAGCTTGCAGGGGCCCAATTCACCCCTCCACTTT
CASSLQGPNSPLHF
>-|TRBV10-3|-|TRBJ2-1
TGTGCCATCAGTGATACGGGGGATGAGCAGTTCTTC
CAISDTGDEQFF
>TRBD1|TRBV6-5|-|TRBJ1-3
TGTGCCAGCAGTTATACCGGGACAGGGAACACCATATATTTT
CASSYTGTGNTIYF
>-|TRBV30|-|TRBJ2-5
TGTGCCTGGAGTCCCCGGTTTAGCTGGCCTCAAGAGACCCAGTACTTC
CAWSPRFSWPQETQYF
>-|TRBV29-1|-|TRBJ1-2
TGCAGCGTTGGGGGGCGAGACAGGCCTTCCGGCTACACCTTC
CSVGGRDRPSGYTF
>-|TRBV5-6|few|TRBJ1-4
TGTGCCAGCAGCCGAGTGAGTGAAAAACTGTTTTTT
CASSRVSEKLFF
>TRBD1|TRBV18|few|TRBJ2-7
TGTGCCAGCTCACTAGCGCCCAGGGGGGAGCAGTACTTC
CASSLAPRGEQYF
>TRBD1|TRBV7-6|few|TRBJ1-5
TGTGCCAGCAGCTCCTACAGGGGAAGCAATCAGCCCCAGCATTTT
CASSSYRGSNQPQHF
>TRBD1|TRBV2|few|TRBJ1-1
TGTGCCAGCAGTTTACAGGGGGCTGGGACTGAAGCTTTCTTT
CASSLQGAGTEAFF
>-|TRBV2|-|TRBJ2-4
TGTGCCAGCCGCCGGGACACCCAAAACATTCAGTACTTC
CASRRDTQNIQYF
>-|TRBV5-5|-|TRBJ1-2
TGTGCCAGCAGCTTGGGACAGTTAGGCTACACCTTC
CASSLGQLGYTF
>-|TRBV11-2|-|TRBJ1-4
TGTGCCAGCAGCTTAAATCTCCATCCGGGAGATGATGAAAAACTGTTTTTT
CASSLNLHPGDDEKLFF
>TRBD1|TRBV10-2|once|TRBJ1-1
TGCGCCAGCTCCCGGGACAGGGGTACTGAAGCTTTCTTT
CASSRDRGTEAFF
>-|TRBV5-1|-|TRBJ1-1
TGCGCCAGCAGCCCCGACACGAACACTGAAGCTTTCTTT
CASSPDTNTEAFF
>-|TRBV5-1|-|TRBJ2-3
TGCGCCAGCAGCTTGGGGTCGACAGCAATCACAGATACGCAGTATTTT
CASSLGSTAITDTQYF
>TRBD1|TRBV2|-|TRBJ1-1
TGTGCCAGCAGCGCGACAGGGGTGTTTCGGGCTTTCTTT
CASSATGVFRAFF
>TRBD1|TRBV7-2|-|TRBJ1-1
TGTGCCAGCAGCCCCTCCGGGACAGGGGGGACTGAAGCTTTCTTT
CASSPSGTGGTEAFF
>TRBD2|TRBV30|-|TRBJ2-1
TGTGCCTGGAGTTATGGGGGAGGGCTTTTTGAGCAGTTCTTC
CAWSYGGGLFEQFF
>TRBD1|TRBV30|-|TRBJ1-2
TGTGCCTGGAGGGGACAGCGAAGAAACTATGGCTACACCTTC
CAWRGQRRNYGYTF
>TRBD1|TRBV6-6|-|TRBJ2-1
TGTGCCAGCTCCACAGGGGATCTCTACAATGAGCAGTTCTTC
CASSTGDLYNEQFF
>-|TRBV7-9|-|TRBJ1-6
TGTGCCAGCAGCATACAGGGATTACCCCTCCACTTT
CASSIQGLPLHF
>-|TRBV9|-|TRBJ1-5
TGTGCCAGCAGCGTTGGGCCGGTACGAAATAGCAATCAGCCCCAGCATTTT
CASSVGPVRNSNQPQHF